The clone carrying this T cell receptor (beta chain) was counted once. There are 15 residues in the CDR3. V lost 3 bases and J lost 3, with 13 bases in between. Germline-derived CDR1 and CDR2 are LNHNV and YYDKDF (reference sequence). This entry is derived from a study of blood T cell repertoires in COVID-19. Study summary: From the United States, Italy and Spain came samples of acute and convalescent COVID-19. PBMCs, B-cell-depleted T cells, or T cells provided the cDNA or gDNA that made up the material.

How the authors handled the data: Estimation of nucleated cell counts relied on the amplification of reference gene primers. Clones were sequenced by immunoSEQ multiplex PCR, and TCRdb holds only the in-frame ones, with some missing. That table supplies the V and J calls and clone size; D and trimming were determined from the DNA. The sample includes 90,000 to 100,000 clones, over 75% of them seen just once. The sample taken for sequencing was peripheral blood. The chain carries TRBV15 and TRBJ2-3; D possibly corresponds to TRBD1 (7 bases). This TCR derives from a woman aged 80 or over with acute or convalescent COVID-19. The CDR3 loop is CATSSFRGVTDTQYF. The CDR3, as DNA: TGTGCCACCAGCAGTTTCAGGGGGGTAACAGATACGCAGTATTTT.